This is a list of T cell receptor beta chains from one sample in a study of identical twins. MiXCR was run by TCRdb on the 5' RACE reads, yielding one entry per CDR3 protein. Here the sample spans roughly 260,000 distinct CDR3 sequences, more than 13% being singletons. Sequencing was performed on memory (CD45RO+) T cells sorted from blood. The source of these receptors is a young woman in good health. Each CDR3 is given with its conserved first and last residue. The order of the fields is V gene, J gene, clone size, CDR3 length, D gene, CDR3 protein, CDR3 DNA. The D gene is left open where the match is weak. Clone size is stated in some rows and not others, as once, few, many or a class when expanded.

v_gene: TRBV20-1; j_gene: TRBJ2-5; abundance: NA; len: 15; d_gene: NA; CDR3aa: CSASKHGGQQETQYF; CDR3nt: TGCAGTGCTAGCAAGCACGGGGGCCAACAAGAGACCCAGTACTTC
v_gene: TRBV20-1; j_gene: TRBJ2-2; abundance: few; len: 13; d_gene: TRBD2; CDR3aa: CSASSGRAGELFF; CDR3nt: TGCAGTGCCTCGAGCGGGAGAGCCGGGGAGCTGTTTTTT
v_gene: TRBV10-3; j_gene: TRBJ2-5; abundance: many; len: 12; d_gene: NA; CDR3aa: CAISEIIGAQYF; CDR3nt: TGTGCCATCAGTGAGATCATTGGGGCCCAGTACTTC
v_gene: TRBV19; j_gene: TRBJ2-1; abundance: few; len: 13; d_gene: NA; CDR3aa: CASTGLDLNEQFF; CDR3nt: TGTGCCAGTACGGGGCTAGACCTCAATGAGCAGTTCTTC
v_gene: TRBV7-9; j_gene: TRBJ2-2; abundance: NA; len: 15; d_gene: TRBD1; CDR3aa: CASSLGTGFFGELFF; CDR3nt: TGTGCCAGCAGCTTGGGGACAGGATTTTTCGGGGAGCTGTTTTTT
v_gene: TRBV13; j_gene: TRBJ1-1; abundance: few; len: 13; d_gene: NA; CDR3aa: CASSFRPKTEAFF; CDR3nt: TGTGCCAGCAGCTTCCGACCGAAAACTGAAGCTTTCTTT
v_gene: TRBV5-1; j_gene: TRBJ1-5; abundance: NA; len: 14; d_gene: NA; CDR3aa: CASSRGGDNQPQHF; CDR3nt: TGCGCCAGCAGTAGAGGGGGAGACAATCAGCCCCAGCATTTT
v_gene: TRBV9; j_gene: TRBJ2-3; abundance: NA; len: 19; d_gene: TRBD2; CDR3aa: CASSDPGAGGPVSTDTQYF; CDR3nt: TGTGCCAGCAGCGACCCAGGGGCGGGGGGGCCGGTTAGCACAGATACGCAGTATTTT
v_gene: TRBV20-1; j_gene: TRBJ2-1; abundance: few; len: 18; d_gene: TRBD1; CDR3aa: CSARDMLGQVSSYNEQFF; CDR3nt: TGCAGTGCTAGAGATATGCTTGGACAGGTGAGCTCCTACAATGAGCAGTTCTTC
v_gene: TRBV11-1; j_gene: TRBJ2-1; abundance: few; len: 16; d_gene: TRBD1; CDR3aa: CASSARGTGGYNEQFF; CDR3nt: TGTGCCAGCAGCGCCCGGGGGACAGGGGGGTACAATGAGCAGTTCTTC
v_gene: TRBV12-3/TRBV12-4; j_gene: TRBJ2-7; abundance: NA; len: 15; d_gene: NA; CDR3aa: CASSLEGGDGYEQYF; CDR3nt: TGTGCCAGCAGTTTGGAGGGGGGAGACGGGTACGAGCAGTACTTC
v_gene: TRBV7-9; j_gene: TRBJ1-2; abundance: few; len: 14; d_gene: NA; CDR3aa: CASSLGSEVYGYTF; CDR3nt: TGTGCCAGCAGCTTAGGCTCGGAGGTCTATGGCTACACCTTC
v_gene: TRBV9; j_gene: TRBJ1-3; abundance: NA; len: 15; d_gene: NA; CDR3aa: CASSVDGGTGNTIYF; CDR3nt: TGTGCCAGCAGCGTAGATGGAGGAACTGGAAACACCATATATTTT
v_gene: TRBV15; j_gene: TRBJ1-1; abundance: many; len: 16; d_gene: NA; CDR3aa: CATSRGMTILNTEAFF; CDR3nt: TGTGCCACCAGCAGAGGAATGACGATCCTGAACACTGAAGCTTTCTTT
v_gene: TRBV12-3/TRBV12-4; j_gene: TRBJ2-1; abundance: NA; len: 16; d_gene: TRBD1; CDR3aa: CASRTPTGRSYNEQFF; CDR3nt: TGTGCCAGCAGGACCCCGACAGGGCGCTCCTACAATGAGCAGTTCTTC
v_gene: TRBV10-3; j_gene: TRBJ1-4; abundance: few; len: 13; d_gene: NA; CDR3aa: CAISGNRNEKLFF; CDR3nt: TGTGCCATCAGTGGGAACAGGAATGAAAAACTGTTTTTT
v_gene: TRBV7-8; j_gene: TRBJ2-1; abundance: few; len: 14; d_gene: NA; CDR3aa: CASSYRTGGPWQFF; CDR3nt: TGTGCCAGCAGTTATCGAACCGGGGGACCTTGGCAGTTCTTC
v_gene: TRBV3-1; j_gene: TRBJ2-1; abundance: few; len: 14; d_gene: TRBD2; CDR3aa: CASSQQGGSNEQFF; CDR3nt: TGTGCCAGCAGCCAACAGGGAGGGAGTAATGAGCAGTTCTTC
v_gene: TRBV29-1; j_gene: TRBJ2-3; abundance: NA; len: 11; d_gene: NA; CDR3aa: CSELTEDTQYF; CDR3nt: TGCAGCGAACTTACAGAAGATACGCAGTATTTT
v_gene: TRBV7-8; j_gene: TRBJ2-7; abundance: NA; len: 15; d_gene: TRBD2; CDR3aa: CASSFLSLAGYEQYF; CDR3nt: TGTGCCAGCAGCTTTTTAAGCCTAGCGGGTTACGAGCAGTACTTC
v_gene: TRBV7-2; j_gene: TRBJ1-5; abundance: NA; len: 13; d_gene: NA; CDR3aa: CASSHPGVKPQHF; CDR3nt: TGTGCCAGCAGCCACCCAGGGGTGAAGCCCCAGCATTTT
v_gene: TRBV3-1; j_gene: TRBJ2-2; abundance: many; len: 15; d_gene: TRBD1; CDR3aa: CASSQVGGQVGELFF; CDR3nt: TGTGCCAGCAGCCAAGTCGGGGGACAGGTCGGGGAGCTGTTTTTT
v_gene: TRBV5-1; j_gene: TRBJ2-7; abundance: few; len: 14; d_gene: NA; CDR3aa: CASSLEVDHDEQYF; CDR3nt: TGCGCCAGCAGCTTGGAGGTAGACCACGACGAGCAGTACTTC
v_gene: TRBV5-1; j_gene: TRBJ1-5; abundance: few; len: 13; d_gene: NA; CDR3aa: CASSPNGDQPQHF; CDR3nt: TGCGCCAGCAGCCCAAACGGCGATCAGCCCCAGCATTTT
v_gene: TRBV5-5; j_gene: TRBJ2-7; abundance: few; len: 16; d_gene: NA; CDR3aa: CASSLRANMASYEQYF; CDR3nt: TGTGCCAGCAGCTTGCGGGCCAACATGGCGTCCTACGAGCAGTACTTC
v_gene: TRBV7-7; j_gene: TRBJ2-4; abundance: NA; len: 16; d_gene: NA; CDR3aa: CASSPPGTPPSDIQYF; CDR3nt: TGTGCCAGCAGCCCCCCCGGGACGCCGCCGTCGGACATTCAGTACTTC
v_gene: TRBV3-1; j_gene: TRBJ2-2; abundance: many; len: 19; d_gene: TRBD1; CDR3aa: CASSQDWFGDRVNTGELFF; CDR3nt: TGTGCCAGCAGCCAAGATTGGTTTGGGGACAGGGTCAACACCGGGGAGCTGTTTTTT
v_gene: TRBV10-3; j_gene: TRBJ2-3; abundance: few; len: 17; d_gene: TRBD2; CDR3aa: CAISESRERGGLDTQYF; CDR3nt: TGTGCCATCAGTGAGTCAAGGGAGCGGGGGGGCCTAGATACGCAGTATTTT
v_gene: TRBV6-2/TRBV6-3; j_gene: TRBJ1-5; abundance: few; len: 17; d_gene: TRBD1; CDR3aa: CASSFHGTGRSNQPQHF; CDR3nt: TGTGCCAGCAGTTTCCACGGGACAGGCCGTAGCAATCAGCCCCAGCATTTT
v_gene: TRBV11-2; j_gene: TRBJ2-3; abundance: few; len: 15; d_gene: NA; CDR3aa: CASSLAGSAVNTQYF; CDR3nt: TGTGCCAGCAGCTTAGCAGGCTCTGCCGTGAATACGCAGTATTTT
v_gene: TRBV6-1; j_gene: TRBJ1-4; abundance: few; len: 13; d_gene: NA; CDR3aa: CASRVNLKGKLFF; CDR3nt: TGTGCCAGCAGGGTGAATCTTAAGGGAAAACTGTTTTTT
v_gene: TRBV6-1; j_gene: TRBJ2-3; abundance: few; len: 11; d_gene: TRBD1; CDR3aa: CASQGQIVQYF; CDR3nt: TGTGCCAGCCAGGGACAGATAGTGCAGTATTTT
v_gene: TRBV9; j_gene: TRBJ2-7; abundance: NA; len: 14; d_gene: TRBD1; CDR3aa: CASSVGQAVYEQYF; CDR3nt: TGTGCCAGCAGCGTGGGACAGGCGGTCTACGAGCAGTACTTC
v_gene: TRBV6-1; j_gene: TRBJ2-6; abundance: few; len: 16; d_gene: NA; CDR3aa: CASSPKTSSGANVLTF; CDR3nt: TGTGCCAGCAGTCCGAAGACTAGCTCTGGGGCCAACGTCCTGACTTTC
v_gene: TRBV20-1; j_gene: TRBJ2-1; abundance: many; len: 10; d_gene: NA; CDR3aa: CSARNNEQFF; CDR3nt: TGCAGTGCTCGGAACAATGAGCAGTTCTTC
v_gene: TRBV7-8; j_gene: TRBJ2-1; abundance: many; len: 15; d_gene: TRBD2; CDR3aa: CASSSQVGGVNEQFF; CDR3nt: TGTGCCAGCAGCTCCCAGGTGGGAGGGGTCAATGAGCAGTTCTTC
v_gene: TRBV5-1; j_gene: TRBJ2-1; abundance: many; len: 15; d_gene: TRBD1; CDR3aa: CASSAGGTAYNEQFF; CDR3nt: TGCGCCAGCAGCGCAGGGGGCACGGCCTACAATGAGCAGTTCTTC
v_gene: TRBV19; j_gene: TRBJ2-7; abundance: few; len: 14; d_gene: TRBD2; CDR3aa: CASSLSGRDYEQYF; CDR3nt: TGTGCCAGTAGTCTGAGCGGGAGGGACTACGAGCAGTACTTC
v_gene: TRBV6-2/TRBV6-3; j_gene: TRBJ2-5; abundance: few; len: 18; d_gene: TRBD1; CDR3aa: CASSYAGTAAYGRETQYF; CDR3nt: TGTGCCAGCAGTTACGCCGGGACAGCCGCTTATGGACGAGAGACCCAGTACTTC
v_gene: TRBV27; j_gene: TRBJ1-1; abundance: few; len: 14; d_gene: NA; CDR3aa: CASRMTGAGAEAFF; CDR3nt: TGTGCCAGTCGTATGACAGGCGCGGGAGCTGAAGCTTTCTTT
v_gene: TRBV7-2; j_gene: TRBJ1-2; abundance: few; len: 15; d_gene: NA; CDR3aa: CASSYDPTGYGGYTF; CDR3nt: TGTGCCAGCAGCTACGACCCAACAGGATATGGTGGCTACACCTTC